The sequence of this T cell receptor (beta chain) was determined in a study of blood T cell repertoires in COVID-19. Only in-frame clones appear in the TCRdb table, and some are missing; sequencing was by immunoSEQ multiplex PCR. The sample contains roughly 70,000 clones, under 90% of which appear only once. V dropped 3 bases and J dropped 10; count of bases not matched to a gene: 2. Germline V lookup: CDR1 SGHTA, CDR2 FQGNSA. The CDR3 totals 14 residues. Only a few counts were recorded for this clone. The chain combines TRBV7-2 with TRBJ2-1, with 14 nucleotides matching TRBD2. Sequencing was performed on peripheral blood. This receptor was identified in a man between 65 and 80 years old who had recovered from COVID-19. The CDR3 reads CASSLTSGGGEQFF. CDR3 bases: TGTGCCAGCAGCTTGACTAGCGGGGGGGGCGAGCAGTTCTTC.